A single sample gave rise to the 26 T cell receptor beta chains below, sequenced in a study of graft-versus-host responses after intestinal transplantation (dated by TCRdb to the early 2020s). The library relied on the immunoSEQ multiplex PCR assay. Entries here come from immuneACCESS through TCRdb and include only in-frame sequences with V and J called. Some clones fail to appear in such tables; in the studies checked, an unresolved V gene covers under half of the shortfall, and the cause of the remainder is unknown. The sample table lists about 40,000 clones, 85% to 95% of them with a count of one. The ten most abundant clones make up about 0.5% of the sample. What the time point label conveys for this sample: cells obtained before transplantation from donor or recipient. The antigens of these receptors remain unknown. The sample here was unstimulated CD8+ T cells sorted from spleen or lymph node cells, taken before transplant. The receptor source for this set is a human donor who was the organ donor for an intestinal transplant.

A single count supports this clone. The J gene is TRBJ2-1, the V gene TRBV9; 8 positions match TRBD2. J was trimmed by 0 bases and V by 0 bases; bases with no gene match: 8. The CDR3 totals 18 residues. The germline CDR1 and CDR2 sequences are SGDLS and YYNGEE. The CDR3: CASSVAGMAGGSYNEQFF. The CDR3 coding sequence is TGTGCCAGCAGCGTAGCGGGGATGGCGGGGGGCTCCTACAATGAGCAGTTCTTC.

This rearrangement joins TRBV7-9 to TRBJ1-3; possibly TRBD1 for D (5 bases). The CDR3 loop spans 15 amino acids. Germline V CDR1 and CDR2: SEHNR, FQNEAQ (reference sequence). Deletions cut 5 bases from V and 2 bases from J, with 13 bases between. The chain's CDR3 is CASSPPRDPGNTIYF. Written as DNA, the CDR3 is TGTGCCAGCAGCCCACCCAGGGACCCTGGAAACACCATATATTTT.

The sample holds one count of this clone. The rearrangement joins TRBV15 to TRBJ2-2; 7 bases fit TRBD1. V dropped 4 bases and J dropped 7; count of bases not matched to a gene: 9. This CDR3 is 15 amino acids long. CDR1 and CDR2 from the germline V gene are LNHNV and YYDKDF (reference sequence). The DNA of the CDR3 is TGTGCCACCAGCAAGACACAGGGGATAGGCGGGGAGCTGTTTTTT. Protein product: CATSKTQGIGGELFF.

The rearrangement joins TRBV9 to TRBJ2-1; D gene uncertain. Trimming removed 3 bases from V and 12 bases from J, with 22 bases in between. Germline values: CDR1 SGDLS, CDR2 YYNGEE. The CDR3 runs to 15 residues. The CDR3 loop is CASSADPGPLWVQFF. In nucleotides, the CDR3 is TGTGCCAGCAGCGCCGACCCGGGCCCGCTTTGGGTGCAGTTCTTC. The complete variable domain, with remaining parts taken from reference TRBV9 and TRBJ2-1, reads DSGVTQTPKHLITATGQRVTLRCSPRSGDLSVYWYQQSLDQGLQFLIQYYNGEERAKGNILERFSAQQFPDLHSELNLSSLELGDSALYFCASSADPGPLWVQFFGPGTRLTVL.

This chain joins TRBV10-3 and TRBJ2-7; a possible D gene is TRBD2 (5 bases). V was clipped by 3 bases and J by 2 bases, with 11 bases between them. CDR3 size: 14 residues. The V gene's germline CDR1 is ENHRY and CDR2 SYGVKD. CDR3 region: CAISDPGKTYEQYF. The DNA of the CDR3 is TGTGCCATCAGTGACCCGGGAAAGACCTACGAGCAGTACTTC.

This sequence joins TRBV6-5 and TRBJ2-1, with D possibly being TRBD1 or TRBD2 (6 bases each). CDR1 is MNHEY, CDR2 SVGAGI, per germline. The CDR3 has 14 residues. V was cut by 0 bases and J by 8 bases, with 11 bases left in between. The CDR3 nucleotides are TGTGCCAGCAGTTACTCGTGGGGGGCCTATGAGCAGTTCTTC. The encoded protein is CASSYSWGAYEQFF.

As DNA, the CDR3 is TGCAGCGCCACAGGGGATGGTAGCTCCTACGAGCAGTACTTC. It specifies CSATGDGSSYEQYF. The chain joins TRBV29-1 to TRBJ2-7, with 7 bases matching TRBD1. Looked up from germline, CDR1 is SQVTM and CDR2 is ANQGSEA. V was pared by 7 bases and J by 0 bases, with 9 bases of the junction left unmatched. The CDR3 spans 14 residues.

The chain recombines TRBV7-3 with TRBJ2-3, with 9 bases aligning to TRBD2. CDR3 length equals 15 residues. Germline values: CDR1 SGHTA, CDR2 FQGTGA. Trimming took 3 bases from V and 2 from J; bases not matched to a gene: 3. This CDR3 is CASSFTSGYTDTQYF. Written as DNA, the CDR3 is TGTGCCAGCAGCTTCACTAGCGGGTACACAGATACGCAGTATTTT.

Comments on this clone: This sample includes further DNA sequences coding for the same CDR3. The chain links TRBV15 to TRBJ2-2; 15 bases are a match to TRBD2. The CDR3 consists of 18 residues. V shed 0 bases and J 5 bases; nucleotides not matched to a gene: 4. Germline lookup yields CDR1 LNHNV and CDR2 YYDKDF (reference sequence). CDR3 residues: CATSRDPGLAGGTGELFF. DNA for the CDR3: TGTGCCACCAGCAGAGACCCTGGACTAGCGGGGGGGACCGGGGAGCTGTTTTTT.

J is TRBJ1-6 and V is TRBV9; D not resolved. Germline V CDR1 and CDR2: SGDLS, YYNGEE. V lost 1 base and J 4 bases, leaving 6 bases between the germline ends. The CDR3 covers 14 residues. CDR3 nucleotides: TGTGCCAGCAGCGTACGAGGGTATAATTCACCCCTCCACTTT. Translation: CASSVRGYNSPLHF.

For the CDR3, the DNA is TGTGCCAGTAGGGGGACAAACCACTACGAGCAGTACTTC. Translation gives CASRGTNHYEQYF. The chain recombines TRBV19 with TRBJ2-7; TRBD1 is a possible D gene (6 bases). Germline-derived CDR1 and CDR2 are LNHDA and SQIVND (reference sequence). The CDR3 extends over 13 amino acids. V lost 6 bases and J 3 bases, leaving 12 bases between the germline ends.

This clone was seen a single time. J is TRBJ2-1 and V is TRBV29-1; 8 nucleotides align to TRBD1. CDR1 and CDR2 (germline): SQVTM, ANQGSEA. This CDR3 region has 13 residues. The V segment lost 6 bases and the J segment 7 bases; nucleotides outside the gene matches: 8. In nucleotides, the CDR3 is TGCAGCGTGGAGACAGGGGTAGGAAATGAGCAGTTCTTC. It is translated as CSVETGVGNEQFF.

The chain is built from TRBV7-2 and TRBJ1-6, with D possibly TRBD1 on 6 matching bases. This CDR3 contains 17 residues. Germline lookup yields CDR1 SGHTA and CDR2 FQGNSA. Trimming removed 2 bases at V and 4 bases at J, with 15 bases between. In DNA form, the CDR3 reads TGTGCCAGCAGCTTATTTCGGAGCGGACAGTATAATTCACCCCTCCACTTT. It translates to CASSLFRSGQYNSPLHF.

Only one count was recorded for this clone. The V call is TRBV9, the J call TRBJ2-2; TRBD1 aligns across 8 bases. CDR3 length: 17 amino acids. CDR1 is SGDLS, CDR2 YYNGEE, per germline. V was clipped by 0 bases and J by 5 bases; unmatched bases: 9. The CDR3 DNA reads as TGTGCCAGCAGCGTAGGGGGCAGGGGGCTAGAGACCGGGGAGCTGTTTTTT. This translates into CASSVGGRGLETGELFF.

The chain couples TRBV4-3 to TRBJ1-2; tentatively, D is TRBD1 (5 bases). V lost 3 bases and J 5 bases, leaving 19 bases between the germline ends. The CDR3 totals 16 residues. Germline values: CDR1 LGHNA, CDR2 YSLEER. DNA of the CDR3: TGCGCCAGCAGCCAGGCTCCTGGCGAGGGGATGTATGGCTACACCTTC. Translated, it gives CASSQAPGEGMYGYTF.

The V and J genes are TRBV11-2 and TRBJ1-2; D ambiguous. V was clipped by 2 bases and J by 6 bases, with 10 bases between them. The germline CDR1 and CDR2 sequences are SGHAT and FQNNGV. CDR3 length equals 13 residues. The CDR3 reads CASSLSLRDGYTF. The DNA for the CDR3 is TGTGCCAGCAGCTTAAGTTTACGGGATGGCTACACCTTC.

This chain joins TRBV4-2 and TRBJ2-5, with no clear D. The germline CDR1 and CDR2 sequences are LGHNA and YNFKEQ. CDR3 length: 14 amino acids. V lost 0 bases and J lost 2, with 7 bases in between. The CDR3 DNA reads TGTGCCAGCAGCCAAGATCTAACGCAAGAGACCCAGTACTTC. This gives the protein CASSQDLTQETQYF.

The V gene is TRBV11-2, the J gene TRBJ2-1; unclear D gene. This CDR3 is 14 amino acids long. The V and J ends lost 5 bases and 0 bases respectively, with 8 bases between them. Germline V CDR1 and CDR2: SGHAT, FQNNGV. CDR3 nucleotide sequence: TGTGCCAGCAGCCCCCCCGGCTCCTACAATGAGCAGTTCTTC. Amino acid sequence: CASSPPGSYNEQFF.

The rearrangement uses TRBV14 and TRBJ2-3; 7 positions agree with TRBD2. This CDR3 region has 16 residues. V was pared by 3 bases and J by 2 bases, with 8 bases of the junction left unmatched. Germline V gives CDR1 SGHDN, CDR2 FVKESK. The chain's CDR3 is CASSQVRGEYTDTQYF. Here the CDR3 DNA reads TGTGCCAGCAGCCAGGTTCGGGGGGAGTACACAGATACGCAGTATTTT. Looking up the rest from reference TRBV14 and TRBJ2-3 gives the full variable domain: EAGVTQFPSHSVIEKGQTVTLRCDPISGHDNLYWYRRVMGKEIKFLLHFVKESKQDESGMPNNRFLAERTGGTYSTLKVQPAELEDSGVYFCASSQVRGEYTDTQYFGPGTRLTVL.

Here the CDR3 DNA reads TGCGCCAGCAGCGAACGGGGGTACCCGAACTATGGCTACACCTTC. Encoded protein: CASSERGYPNYGYTF. The V and J genes are TRBV4-1 and TRBJ1-2; TRBD1 is a possible D gene (5 bases). The CDR3 runs to 15 residues. V was trimmed by 5 bases and J by 2 bases, leaving 15 bases between them. The germline V gene encodes CDR1 MGHRA and CDR2 YSYEKL.

The sample holds one count of this clone. This sequence joins TRBV4-3 and TRBJ1-6; D remains ambiguous. Germline CDR1 and CDR2: LGHNA and YSLEER. The length of the CDR3 is 17 residues. With 1 base removed from V and 0 bases from J, the gap between germline ends came to 10 bases. CDR3 loop: CASSQVVGSSYNSPLHF. The CDR3 nucleotides are TGCGCCAGCAGCCAAGTTGTTGGGAGCTCCTATAATTCACCCCTCCACTTT.

A single count supports this clone. This CDR3 reads CASSPGLAREQYF. The DNA for the CDR3 is TGTGCCAGCAGCCCGGGACTAGCGAGGGAGCAGTACTTC. The chain carries TRBV7-2 and TRBJ2-7; 10 nucleotides line up with TRBD2. The germline gives CDR1 SGHTA, CDR2 FQGNSA. The trim removed 5 bases at V and 7 bases at J, leaving 5 bases unmatched. There are 13 residues in the CDR3.

This clone was seen only once. The chain combines TRBV7-8 with TRBJ1-5; D not certain. Germline V CDR1 and CDR2: SGHVS, FQNEAQ. The V end lost 1 base, the J end lost 6 bases, and 19 bases lay between the germline ends. This CDR3 spans 17 amino acids. The CDR3 DNA follows: TGTGCCAGCAGCTTAGTCATCGGCAGGCCCTCTACTCAGCCCCAGCATTTT. Translated: CASSLVIGRPSTQPQHF.

The chain uses TRBV11-2 and TRBJ2-3, with a tentative D call TRBD2 (6 bases). V lost 4 bases and J 0 bases, leaving 20 bases between the germline ends. This CDR3 has 18 residues. From germline, CDR1 is SGHAT and CDR2 FQNNGV. CDR3 region: CASSSYPVAAASTDTQYF. CDR3 nucleotides: TGTGCCAGCAGCTCGTACCCAGTAGCGGCCGCAAGCACAGATACGCAGTATTTT. The full variable domain, its missing parts supplied by reference TRBV11-2 and TRBJ2-3, is EAGVAQSPRYKIIEKRQSVAFWCNPISGHATLYWYQQILGQGPKLLIQFQNNGVVDDSQLPKDRFSAERLKGVDSTLKIQPAKLEDSAVYLCASSSYPVAAASTDTQYFGPGTRLTVL.

This rearrangement joins TRBV29-1 to TRBJ1-1; D is uncertain. Trimming cost V 6 bases and J 5 bases, with 19 bases left between them. The CDR3 runs to 14 residues. CDR1 is SQVTM, CDR2 ANQGSEA, per germline. The CDR3 spells CSVPKGGIWTEAFF. DNA of the CDR3: TGCAGCGTCCCCAAAGGAGGTATATGGACTGAAGCTTTCTTT.

This chain links TRBV4-3 with TRBJ2-7; D might be TRBD1 (7 bases). Germline V CDR1 and CDR2: LGHNA, YSLEER. Trimming stripped 0 bases from V and 0 bases from J, with 15 bases between. CDR3 length equals 17 residues. The CDR3 DNA follows: TGCGCCAGCAGCCAAGATGGTTTCCAGGGGGGCTCCTACGAGCAGTACTTC. It codes for CASSQDGFQGGSYEQYF.